Below, one T cell receptor beta chain is given with its context. Its target is not known. V dropped 6 bases and J dropped 7 bases, with 18 bases sitting between them. The CDR3 totals 14 residues. Germline V CDR1 and CDR2: DFQATT, SNEGSKA (reference sequence). No fewer than 5 micrograms of total RNA were isolated from every sample. The data belong to a study of blood T cells in healthy people across ages. Findings and limits, study-wide: Diversity of TCR beta per million T cells declined in a roughly linear way with age. PBMC samples, being unsorted, prevented any conclusive comparison of naive and antigen-experienced cells.

It was with a sample-barcoded 5' primer and a J-beta primer mix that a second PCR of roughly 7 to 11 cycles was run. All cDNA molecules were each tagged by a template-switch adaptor with 12 random nucleotides. MiXCR, applied by TCRdb to the 5' RACE reads, yields one record per CDR3 protein. Seen here are 1.5 million to 2 million distinct CDR3 sequences, roughly a third observed once, and the top ten hold over 9%. The source material was blood. This TCR came from a woman aged 30 to 39 in good health. The rearrangement links TRBV20-1 to TRBJ1-4; D possibly corresponds to TRBD1 (6 bases). CDR3: CSAEDSTKPEKLFF. The DNA for the CDR3 is TGCAGTGCGGAGGACAGTACCAAGCCTGAAAAACTGTTTTTT.